The clone carrying this T cell receptor (beta chain) was detected ten times or more. Its antigen remains unknown. This specimen comes from a study of CD8 T cells in ankylosing spondylitis. Study-level points and caveats: Disease-linked clones had a CD8+ phenotype and relatively low frequency in peripheral blood. It appeared that ankylosing spondylitis blood was characterized by a TCR beta motif of about eight highly homologous variants. The study looked at matched synovial fluid samples from ankylosing spondylitis patients. Disease-linked clones were reported to be significantly enriched there.

A quantitative 5'-RACE method, one with molecular barcodes, was used to make TCR beta libraries. A single record per CDR3 protein comes from TCRdb applying MiXCR to the 5' RACE reads. Here the sample spans approximately 220,000 distinct CDR3 sequences, roughly 24% being singletons. Looked up from germline, CDR1 is SGHTA and CDR2 is FQGNSA. V was trimmed by 4 bases and J by 0 bases, leaving 8 bases between them. The CDR3 extends over 14 amino acids. The source of this sequence is a male donor with ankylosing spondylitis or in good health (not recorded which). The chain joins TRBV7-2 to TRBJ2-3; D is uncertain. Sequencing was performed on blood, either unsorted or a sorted T cell fraction (not recorded which). This CDR3 is CASSWTSSTDTQYF. CDR3 sequence (DNA): TGTGCCAGCAGCTGGACGTCTAGCACAGATACGCAGTATTTT. Drawing the rest from reference TRBV7-2 and TRBJ2-3, the complete variable domain is GAGVSQSPSNKVTEKGKDVELRCDPISGHTALYWYRQSLGQGLEFLIYFQGNSAPDKSGLPSDRFSAERTGGSVSTLTIQRTQQEDSAVYLCASSWTSSTDTQYFGPGTRLTVL.